The 26 T cell receptor beta chains below were found in one sample sequenced in a study of shared clonotypes between healthy human individuals. Only CD45RO-negative cells positively selected for CCR7 counted as naive CD8 cells, so terminally differentiated effector memory CD45RA+ cells were excluded. This table comes from immunoSEQ multiplex PCR, and its TCRdb copy is limited to in-frame clones, with some not included. The repertoire consists of some 2 million clones, with approximately 94% occurring once and the leading ten covering roughly 1%. The sample was naive CD8+ T cells sorted from blood. The source is a man aged 18 to 30 in good health.

As regards this clone: The same CDR3 arises from other DNA sequences in this sample as well. The genes are TRBV27 and TRBJ1-4; D is possibly TRBD1 (5 bases). Trimming removed 3 bases at V and 5 bases at J, with 7 bases between. The length of the CDR3 is 13 residues. Germline V CDR1 and CDR2: MNHEY, SMNVEV (reference sequence). The CDR3 DNA follows: TGTGCCAGCAGTTTTCAGGGCAATGAAAAACTGTTTTTT. Translated, it gives CASSFQGNEKLFF.

This clone showed up just once. The V gene is TRBV7-8, the J gene TRBJ2-3; 12 nucleotides agree with TRBD2. Looked up from germline, CDR1 is SGHVS and CDR2 is FQNEAQ. CDR3 length: 20 residues. Trimming removed 1 base from V and 1 base from J; junction bases left unmatched: 12. The CDR3 region has the DNA TGTGCCAGCAGCTTAGATGGACTAGCGGGACCCCTGGGGGGCACAGATACGCAGTATTTT. It codes for CASSLDGLAGPLGGTDTQYF.

The chain carries TRBV11-2 and TRBJ2-1; 8 bases are shared with TRBD2. Germline loops: CDR1 SGHAT, CDR2 FQNNGV. The CDR3 extends over 14 amino acids. Trimming at V came to 4 bases and at J to 10 bases, leaving 9 bases not matched to a gene. CDR3 nucleotides: TGTGCCAGCAGCTCCCTACCGGGGGGGGAAGAGCAGTTCTTC. This gives the protein CASSSLPGGEEQFF.

This chain links TRBV19 with TRBJ2-1, with TRBD2 matching 12 bases. The CDR3 covers 16 residues. The germline CDR1 and CDR2 sequences are LNHDA and SQIVND (reference sequence). The ends lost 1 base at V and 10 bases at J; junction bases unmatched: 8. CDR3 nucleotide sequence: TGTGCCAGTAGTATAGTACCGGGACTAGCGGGTCACGAGCAGTTCTTC. Encoded protein: CASSIVPGLAGHEQFF. The full variable domain, rest sourced from reference TRBV19 and TRBJ2-1, is DGGITQSPKYLFRKEGQNVTLSCEQNLNHDAMYWYRQDPGQGLRLIYYSQIVNDFQKGDIAEGYSVSREKKESFPLTVTSAQKNPTAFYLCASSIVPGLAGHEQFFGPGTRLTVL.

The chain employs TRBV29-1 and TRBJ2-3, with 9 bases fitting TRBD1. The germline V gene encodes CDR1 SQVTM and CDR2 ANQGSEA. The J segment lost 4 bases and the V segment lost 3 bases, leaving 5 bases of the junction unmatched. This CDR3 region has 14 residues. The CDR3 sequence is CSVEGQGVADTQYF. The CDR3 bases are TGCAGCGTTGAGGGACAGGGAGTAGCAGATACGCAGTATTTT.

The sample holds one count of this clone. This rearrangement joins TRBV13 to TRBJ2-2; a weak D match, TRBD2 (7 bases). The germline V and J ends were trimmed by 1 base and 0 bases, with 9 bases remaining between them. The germline V gene has CDR1 PRHDT and CDR2 FYEKMQ (reference sequence). The CDR3 has 16 amino acids. The CDR3 coding sequence is TGTGCCAGCAGCTTAGCGGGGGGCCCGAACACCGGGGAGCTGTTTTTT. Translation: CASSLAGGPNTGELFF.

The chain recombines TRBV4-2 with TRBJ1-1, with D possibly being TRBD1 (5 bases). The CDR3 runs 14 residues. The germline V gene has CDR1 LGHNA and CDR2 YNFKEQ. The V and J ends lost 3 bases and 1 base respectively, with 9 bases between them. CDR3 DNA sequence: TGTGCCAGCAGCCAGGGGGGGTGGAACACTGAAGCTTTCTTT. Residues: CASSQGGWNTEAFF.

The V call is TRBV27, the J call TRBJ1-1; the D is unclear. V shed 8 bases and J shed 9 bases, with 13 bases lying between them. Germline-derived CDR1 and CDR2 are MNHEY and SMNVEV (reference sequence). This CDR3 has 11 residues. The CDR3 DNA reads as TGTGCCAGCTTTGCCCGCCAGAAAGCTTTCTTT. It is translated as CASFARQKAFF.

A remark on this clone: At the DNA level, this CDR3 is encoded by other sequences in the same sample as well. The chain uses TRBV27 and TRBJ2-7; D gene ambiguous. V was cut by 6 bases and J by 4 bases, with 7 bases left in between. The V gene's germline CDR1 is MNHEY and CDR2 SMNVEV (reference sequence). The CDR3 length is 11 residues. The chain's CDR3 is CASRDGYEQYF. CDR3 nucleotide sequence: TGTGCCAGCAGGGATGGGTACGAGCAGTACTTC.

The V call is TRBV7-9, the J call TRBJ2-1, with D maybe TRBD2 (6 bases). CDR3 length: 15 residues. Trimming shortened V by 6 bases and J by 4 bases, and 16 bases separated the two germline ends. Germline values: CDR1 SEHNR, CDR2 FQNEAQ (reference sequence). The CDR3 reads CASRVGGPLYNEQFF. In DNA, the CDR3 is TGTGCCAGCAGGGTCGGAGGGCCTCTGTACAATGAGCAGTTCTTC.

The chain has TRBV2 and TRBJ2-7; D may be TRBD2 (5 bases). Germline V gene lookup returns CDR1 SNHLY and CDR2 FYNNEI. V dropped 4 bases and J dropped 1 base, with 11 bases sitting between them. The CDR3 consists of 14 residues. CDR3 coding DNA: TGTGCCAGCAGTGCGGCGGACTCGTCCTACGAGCAGTACTTC. It codes for CASSAADSSYEQYF. Filled out from reference TRBV2 and TRBJ2-7, the complete variable domain reads EPEVTQTPSHQVTQMGQEVILRCVPISNHLYFYWYRQILGQKVEFLVSFYNNEISEKSEIFDDQFSVERPDGSNFTLKIRSTKLEDSAMYFCASSAADSSYEQYFGPGTRLTVT.

The chain employs TRBV6-5 and TRBJ1-5; D is unclear. CDR1 and CDR2 (germline): MNHEY, SVGAGI. V was pared by 5 bases and J by 4 bases, with 12 bases between. The CDR3 extends over 14 amino acids. CDR3 region: CASSRWEGNQPQHF. CDR3 sequence (DNA): TGTGCCAGCAGTAGGTGGGAGGGAAATCAGCCCCAGCATTTT.

The V call is TRBV19, the J call TRBJ2-7, with D possibly being TRBD2 (5 bases). This CDR3 is 15 amino acids long. Germline CDR1 and CDR2: LNHDA and SQIVND (reference sequence). V was clipped by 5 bases and J by 5 bases, with 19 bases between them. The CDR3 reads CASSPAAGIANEQYF. In DNA, the CDR3 is TGTGCCAGTAGTCCCGCGGCGGGTATTGCGAACGAGCAGTACTTC.

CDR3 sequence (DNA): TGTGCCAGCGGCCCGTTAGCGGGTAGCAATCAGCCCCAGCATTTT. It encodes CASGPLAGSNQPQHF. J is TRBJ1-5 and V is TRBV27; no clear D gene. This CDR3 is 15 amino acids long. From germline, CDR1 is MNHEY and CDR2 SMNVEV (reference sequence). V dropped 8 bases and J dropped 0 bases, with 14 bases sitting between them.

The CDR3 sequence: CASSFLMVLGATGELFF. CDR3 in DNA: TGTGCCAGCAGCTTTCTAATGGTTCTTGGGGCAACCGGGGAGCTGTTTTTT. This chain joins TRBV5-6 and TRBJ2-2; D is perhaps TRBD1 (5 bases). The germline gives CDR1 SGHDT, CDR2 YYEEEE. The germline V and J ends were trimmed by 2 bases and 5 bases, with 19 bases remaining between them. The CDR3 has 17 amino acids.

The chain uses TRBV25-1 and TRBJ1-5; unclear D gene. This CDR3 region has 14 residues. The V gene's germline CDR1 is MGHDK and CDR2 SYGVNS. The V end was cut by 8 bases, the J end by 1 base, with 12 bases between. As DNA, the CDR3 is TGTGCCAGCCGAAACGAGGGCAGCAATCAGCCCCAGCATTTT. Its translation: CASRNEGSNQPQHF. The full variable domain, completed using reference TRBV25-1 and TRBJ1-5, is EADIYQTPRYLVIGTGKKITLECSQTMGHDKMYWYQQDPGMELHLIHYSYGVNSTEKGDLSSESTVSRIRTEHFPLTLESARPSHTSQYLCASRNEGSNQPQHFGDGTRLSIL.

The CDR3 nucleotides are TGTGCCAGAAGCTTGGCTGTTCACCGGGAGAACGAGCAGTACTTC. As protein: CARSLAVHRENEQYF. The chain is built from TRBV5-3 and TRBJ2-7; tentative D call: TRBD2 (6 bases). TRBV5-3 is noted as an ORF with a role that remains uncertain. Trimming stripped 0 bases from V and 5 bases from J, with 15 bases between. The CDR3 sequence is 15 residues long.

Comments on this clone: The sample has other DNA sequences that encode this CDR3 too. The chain joins TRBV2 to TRBJ2-3, with a possible D match to TRBD1 (5 bases). CDR1 is SNHLY and CDR2 is FYNNEI in the germline V gene. This CDR3 contains 14 residues. Trimming stripped 3 bases from V and 4 bases from J, with 11 bases between. CDR3 amino acids: CASSDGQGPDTQYF. DNA of the CDR3: TGTGCCAGCAGTGACGGGCAGGGCCCAGATACGCAGTATTTT.

The count of this clone is one. The V gene is TRBV4-3, the J gene TRBJ1-4; TRBD1 aligns across 8 bases. V lost 1 base, J lost 2 bases, and 0 bases stayed unmatched. The CDR3 totals 15 residues. Germline V gene sequence: CDR1 LGHNA, CDR2 YSLEER. CDR3 sequence reads: CASSQGTGTNEKLFF. CDR3 DNA sequence: TGCGCCAGCAGCCAAGGGACAGGGACTAATGAAAAACTGTTTTTT.

V gene TRBV7-9 combines with J gene TRBJ2-7; TRBD1 aligns across 7 bases. This CDR3 has 17 amino acids. The germline V gene encodes CDR1 SEHNR and CDR2 FQNEAQ (reference sequence). Trimming took 2 bases from V and 2 from J; bases not matched to a gene: 12. Written as DNA, the CDR3 is TGTGCCAGCAGCTTACTTAGTGGAGGACAGGTGCCCTACGAGCAGTACTTC. The encoded protein is CASSLLSGGQVPYEQYF.

The chain has TRBV5-5 and TRBJ1-2; D not resolved. Germline lookup yields CDR1 SGHKS and CDR2 YYEKEE (reference sequence). The CDR3 contains 13 residues. The germline V and J ends were trimmed by 1 base and 8 bases, with 12 bases remaining between them. This chain's CDR3 is CASSLTPQDGYTF. CDR3 bases: TGTGCCAGCAGCTTGACCCCTCAGGACGGCTACACCTTC.

The chain links TRBV7-6 to TRBJ2-7, with 7 nucleotides matching TRBD2. V dropped 1 base and J dropped 0; count of bases not matched to a gene: 6. The CDR3 has 16 residues. Germline CDR1 reads SGHVS; CDR2 reads FNYEAQ. The CDR3: CASSLEVGGHSYEQYF. In DNA form, the CDR3 reads TGTGCCAGCAGCTTAGAGGTGGGAGGGCACTCCTACGAGCAGTACTTC. The complete variable domain, with remaining parts taken from reference TRBV7-6 and TRBJ2-7, reads GAGVSQSPRYKVTKRGQDVALRCDPISGHVSLYWYRQALGQGPEFLTYFNYEAQQDKSGLPNDRFSAERPEGSISTLTIQRTEQRDSAMYRCASSLEVGGHSYEQYFGPGTRLTVT.

The chain employs TRBV19 and TRBJ1-1; the D is unclear. Trimming removed 3 bases at V and 3 bases at J, with 8 bases between. The CDR3 sequence is 13 residues long. CDR1 is LNHDA, CDR2 SQIVND, per germline (reference sequence). The CDR3 protein is CASSILHDTEAFF. In nucleotides, the CDR3 is TGTGCCAGTAGTATTCTTCACGACACTGAAGCTTTCTTT.

To note about this clone: Different DNA sequences within this sample yield the same CDR3. V usage is TRBV4-1 and J usage is TRBJ2-2; 8 nucleotides line up with TRBD1. Germline values: CDR1 MGHRA, CDR2 YSYEKL. V shed 0 bases and J 6 bases; nucleotides not matched to a gene: 0. The CDR3 has 14 amino acids. Here the CDR3 reads CASSQEQGAGELFF. The CDR3 coding sequence is TGCGCCAGCAGCCAAGAACAGGGGGCCGGGGAGCTGTTTTTT.

This chain uses TRBV18 with TRBJ2-1; possible D gene TRBD2, 6 bases. Trimming took 0 bases from V and 0 from J, leaving 12 bases between them. The CDR3 sequence is 17 residues long. Germline V gene lookup returns CDR1 KGHSH and CDR2 LQKENI. The CDR3 bases are TGTGCCAGCTCACCACCGCCGGGGGAACCCTCCTACAATGAGCAGTTCTTC. Its translation: CASSPPPGEPSYNEQFF.

The chain joins TRBV9 to TRBJ1-4; no clear D gene. CDR1 is SGDLS and CDR2 is YYNGEE in the germline V gene. The CDR3 runs to 14 residues. Trimming pared 0 bases from V and 4 bases from J, leaving 7 bases between. CDR3 DNA: TGTGCCAGCAGCGTAGAAAGCAGTAATGAAAAACTGTTTTTT. Its translation is CASSVESSNEKLFF.